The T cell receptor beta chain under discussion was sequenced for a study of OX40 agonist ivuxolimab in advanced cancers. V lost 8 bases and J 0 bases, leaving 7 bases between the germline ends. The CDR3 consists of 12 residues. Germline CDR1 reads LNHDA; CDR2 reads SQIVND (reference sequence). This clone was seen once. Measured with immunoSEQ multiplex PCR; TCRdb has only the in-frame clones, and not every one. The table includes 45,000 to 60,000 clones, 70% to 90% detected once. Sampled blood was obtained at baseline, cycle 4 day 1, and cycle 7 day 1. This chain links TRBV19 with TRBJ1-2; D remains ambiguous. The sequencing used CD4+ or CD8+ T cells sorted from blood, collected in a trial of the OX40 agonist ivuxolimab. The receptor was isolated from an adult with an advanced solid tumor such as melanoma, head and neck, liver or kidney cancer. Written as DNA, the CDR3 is TGTGCCAGTGCCGCGCCTAACTATGGCTACACCTTC. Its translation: CASAAPNYGYTF.